A selection of T cell receptor beta chains follows, all from one sample in a study of synovial regulatory T cells in juvenile arthritis. Assay: immunoSEQ multiplex PCR; the TCRdb copy retains only in-frame clones and omits some. The sample holds roughly 9,800 clones. The sequencing sample was made of Treg cells from blood. Every receptor here comes from a donor between 2 and 35 years old with juvenile idiopathic arthritis. Each CDR3 is given with its conserved first and last residue. Clone size, where shown, is once, few, many, or a class for clones that have expanded.

V	size	J	CDR3
TRBV11-2	.	TRBJ2-5	CASSPVRAPQETQYF
TRBV27	.	TRBJ2-5	CASSLTRGAWETQYF
TRBV11-2	.	TRBJ2-1	CASSLVGGRGNHNEQFF
TRBV12-5	.	TRBJ2-1	CASGRGQGVPEQFF
TRBV4-1	.	TRBJ2-1	CASSQEWGLAGVNEQFF
TRBV18	.	TRBJ2-6	CASSPIISGANVLTF
TRBV6-1	.	TRBJ1-5	CASSARWVRNQPQHF
TRBV5-6	.	TRBJ2-7	CASSLFGGWQYF
TRBV11-3	.	TRBJ2-1	CASSPKERSYNEQFF
TRBV4-1	.	TRBJ2-2	CASSQDRRGGTGELFF
TRBV27	.	TRBJ1-1	CASSSTAWGGKAFF
TRBV11-2	.	TRBJ2-7	CATETSGRPYEQYF
TRBV19	.	TRBJ1-3	CASSIAGFGSGNTIYF
TRBV18	.	TRBJ1-2	CASSPSRQGIFEGYTF
TRBV10-3	.	TRBJ2-3	CAIAGQSTDTQYF
TRBV7-8	.	TRBJ1-2	CASSPGWSGYTF
TRBV18	.	TRBJ2-4	CASSPGGRPKNIQYF
TRBV11-2	.	TRBJ2-1	CASSLGFLSSLGHEQFF
TRBV19	.	TRBJ1-2	CASHLENYGYTF
TRBV19	.	TRBJ1-1	CASSIVRGQPTEAFF
TRBV11-2	.	TRBJ2-1	CASSLVVFTGRLSYNEQFF
TRBV18	.	TRBJ1-1	CASSPRLQDLNTEAFF
TRBV28	.	TRBJ1-3	CAHEAGNTIYF
TRBV7-9	.	TRBJ1-2	CASSLAVGPDNYGYTF
TRBV11-3	.	TRBJ2-7	CASSLAGGQEQYF
TRBV11-2	.	TRBJ2-1	CASSTWGGNYNEQFF
TRBV18	.	TRBJ2-2	CASSPPGTGELFF
TRBV4-1	.	TRBJ1-2	CASSQDEGFHYGYTF
TRBV20-1	.	TRBJ2-3	CSARVEASQYF
TRBV11-2	.	TRBJ1-1	CASSRLYGTLFEAFF
TRBV4-1	.	TRBJ1-5	CASSQDRTGGQPQHF
TRBV6-1	.	TRBJ1-4	CATLVQSGEKLFF
TRBV10-3	.	TRBJ1-6	CAISGNRGRRTPLHF
TRBV20-1	.	TRBJ2-5	CSARAETQYF
TRBV7-2	.	TRBJ2-1	CASSLSQGEQFF
TRBV6-1	.	TRBJ1-1	CASSEGTATEAFF
TRBV11-3	.	TRBJ2-1	CASSLRRDEQFF
TRBV7-9	.	TRBJ2-7	CASSPPRF
TRBV5-4	.	TRBJ1-2	CASSLTGDYGYTF
TRBV10-3	.	TRBJ2-1	CAITGTSGRVSYNEQFF
TRBV4-1	.	TRBJ2-5	CASRRTGEETQYF
TRBV4-1	.	TRBJ2-7	CASSRVPSGSRREQYF
TRBV10-3	.	TRBJ2-1	CALQRETGDEQFF
TRBV5-5	.	TRBJ2-1	CASSLGLAGANEQFF
TRBV20-1	.	TRBJ1-1	CSASLDTEAFF
TRBV29-1	.	TRBJ1-2	CSVEGQVGYGYTF
TRBV11-2	.	TRBJ2-7	CASSLVGGLRYEQYF
TRBV18	.	TRBJ1-5	CASSPGNLDNQPQHF
TRBV2	.	TRBJ1-2	CASNRGLRGYTF
TRBV6-1	.	TRBJ2-7	CASRRTGTALYEQYF
TRBV10-3	.	TRBJ1-1	CAIRRAGGDTEAFF
TRBV10-3	medium-sized	TRBJ2-6	CAISESGGLGANVLTF
TRBV7-2	.	TRBJ1-1	CASSSRGTYTEAFF
TRBV15	.	TRBJ1-2	CATSRRDIRLSGGYTF
TRBV4-1	.	TRBJ1-5	CASSRLAYNQPQHF
TRBV11-2	.	TRBJ2-5	CASSRGVTSGYQETQYF
TRBV7-2	.	TRBJ2-7	CASSWTSGYEQYF
TRBV4-1	.	TRBJ1-2	CASSQDQAFYGYTF
TRBV4-2	.	TRBJ1-2	CASSLDSPGGYTF